This TCR beta chain was obtained from a study of shared clonotypes between healthy human individuals. The ends lost 3 bases at V and 9 bases at J; junction bases unmatched: 12. The CDR3 is 15 amino acids. Germline CDR1 LGHNA, CDR2 YNFKEQ. Repertoires were generated with immunoSEQ multiplex PCR, while TCRdb's copy carries only in-frame clones and drops some. Among hundreds of thousands of clones listed, roughly 83% were seen once. V is TRBV4-2 and J is TRBJ2-7; 9 bases match TRBD1. Input material: PBMCs. This receptor was identified in a woman aged 40 to 50 in good health. Some clones in this sample may be carry-over from other donors' samples. CDR3 in amino acids: CASSQTGQGIFGQYF. CDR3 nucleotides: TGTGCCAGCAGCCAGACGGGACAGGGCATCTTTGGGCAGTACTTC.